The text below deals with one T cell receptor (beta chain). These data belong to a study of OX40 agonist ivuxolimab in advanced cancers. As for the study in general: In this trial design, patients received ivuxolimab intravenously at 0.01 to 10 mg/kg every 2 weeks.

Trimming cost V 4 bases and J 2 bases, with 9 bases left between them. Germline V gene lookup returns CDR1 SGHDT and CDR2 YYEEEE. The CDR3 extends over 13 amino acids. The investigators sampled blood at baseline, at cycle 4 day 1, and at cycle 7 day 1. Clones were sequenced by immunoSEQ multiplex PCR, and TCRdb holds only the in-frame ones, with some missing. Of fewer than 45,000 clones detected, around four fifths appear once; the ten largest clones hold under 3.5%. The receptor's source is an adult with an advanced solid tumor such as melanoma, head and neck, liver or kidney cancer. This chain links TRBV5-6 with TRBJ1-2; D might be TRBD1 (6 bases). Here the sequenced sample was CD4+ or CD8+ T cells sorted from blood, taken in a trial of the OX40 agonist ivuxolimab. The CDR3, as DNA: TGTGCCAGCAGCCCGACAGGAAACTATGGCTACACCTTC. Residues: CASSPTGNYGYTF.